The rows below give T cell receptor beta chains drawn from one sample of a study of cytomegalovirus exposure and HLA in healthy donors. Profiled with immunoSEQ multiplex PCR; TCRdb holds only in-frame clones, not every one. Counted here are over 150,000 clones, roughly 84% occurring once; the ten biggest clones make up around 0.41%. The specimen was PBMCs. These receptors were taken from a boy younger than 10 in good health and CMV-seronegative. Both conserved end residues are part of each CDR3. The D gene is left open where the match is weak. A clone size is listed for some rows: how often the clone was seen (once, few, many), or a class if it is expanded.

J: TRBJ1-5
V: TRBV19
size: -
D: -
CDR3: CASSRPTGDIRSNQPQHF

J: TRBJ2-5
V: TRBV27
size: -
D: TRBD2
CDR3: CASSLSGGSGETQYF

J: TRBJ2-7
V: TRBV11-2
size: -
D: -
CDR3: CASSLRQVPYEQYF

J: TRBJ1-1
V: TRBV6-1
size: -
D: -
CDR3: CASSDTVLRGKAFF

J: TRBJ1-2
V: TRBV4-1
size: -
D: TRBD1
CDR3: CASSQGTGPDYGYTF

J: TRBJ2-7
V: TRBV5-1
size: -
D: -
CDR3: CASSLGSSYEQYF

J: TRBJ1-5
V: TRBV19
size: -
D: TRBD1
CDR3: CASSSRRQGAVGNQPQHF

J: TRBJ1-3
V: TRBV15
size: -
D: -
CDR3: CATSRKQVPSGNTIYF

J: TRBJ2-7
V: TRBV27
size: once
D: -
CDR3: CASSSQGYEQYF

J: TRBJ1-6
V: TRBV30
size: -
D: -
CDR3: CAWSTTVTRDSPLHF

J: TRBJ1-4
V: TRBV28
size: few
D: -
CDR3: CASSDEKLFF

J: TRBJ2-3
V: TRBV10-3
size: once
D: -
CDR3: CAISGQATSTDTQYF

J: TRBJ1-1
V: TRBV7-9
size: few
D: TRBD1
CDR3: CASANQGGGEAFF

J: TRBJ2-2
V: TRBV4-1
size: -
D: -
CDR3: CASSQRSSGELFF

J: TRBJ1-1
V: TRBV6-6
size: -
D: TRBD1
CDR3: CASNPTGGFPNTEAFF

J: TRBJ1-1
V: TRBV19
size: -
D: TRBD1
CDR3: CASSIGTGGEDTEAFF

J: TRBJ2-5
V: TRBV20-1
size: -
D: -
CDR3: CSTGQEETQYF

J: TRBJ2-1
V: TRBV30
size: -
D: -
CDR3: CAWRGSSYNEQFF

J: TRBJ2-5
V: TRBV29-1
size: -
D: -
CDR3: CSAGGLETQYF

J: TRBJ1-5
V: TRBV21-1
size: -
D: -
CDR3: CASSNPTGFSNQPQHF

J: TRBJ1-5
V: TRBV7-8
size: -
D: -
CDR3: CASSLAVNSNQPQHF

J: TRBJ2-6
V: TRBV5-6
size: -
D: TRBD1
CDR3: CASSLGTGWAGANVLTF

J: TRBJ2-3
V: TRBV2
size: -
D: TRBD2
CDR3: CAGGSGRAVDTQYF

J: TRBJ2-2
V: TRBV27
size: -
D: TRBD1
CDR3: CASSLTGGGNTGELFF

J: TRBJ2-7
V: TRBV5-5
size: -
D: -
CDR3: CASSSGQPFSYEQYF

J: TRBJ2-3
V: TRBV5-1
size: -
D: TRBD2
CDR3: CASSLGLADTDTQYF

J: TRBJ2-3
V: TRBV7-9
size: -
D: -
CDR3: CASSLFSGPRRSTDTQYF

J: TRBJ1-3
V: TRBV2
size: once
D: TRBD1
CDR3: CASSGDRVSGNTIYF

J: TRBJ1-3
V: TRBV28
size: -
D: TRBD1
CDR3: CASSWDRGSGNTIYF

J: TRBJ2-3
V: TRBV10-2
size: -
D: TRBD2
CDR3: CASTGLAGVTDTQYF

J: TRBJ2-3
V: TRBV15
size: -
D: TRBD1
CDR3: CATSPRQGDTDTQYF

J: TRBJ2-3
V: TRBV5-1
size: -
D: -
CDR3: CASSFTGGGADTQYF

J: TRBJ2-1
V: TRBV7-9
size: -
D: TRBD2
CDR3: CASSSPIAGGPHNEQFF

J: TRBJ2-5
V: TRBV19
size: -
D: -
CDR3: CATGGQSGSQETQYF

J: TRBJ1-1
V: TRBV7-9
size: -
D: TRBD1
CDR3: CASSLSEGQGGTEAFF

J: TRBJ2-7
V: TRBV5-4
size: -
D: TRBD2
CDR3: CASSFLAGFTYEQYF